One T cell receptor beta chain is described in this entry. Its antigen remains undetermined. Per-nucleotide qualities are absent, and no much larger clonotype sits a single base away. Using the deep immunoSEQ assay, multiplex PCR amplified TCR CDR3 regions from genomic DNA. Extracted genomic DNA from each cell subset was spread evenly across all wells of several immunoSEQ 96-well plates, with each plate serving as a replicate. For sorted subsets, around 200 ng genomic DNA, equal to tens of thousands of T cell genomes, was loaded into each replicate PCR. Purified libraries were quantified with a Qubit 3.0 fluorometer, sized on a Bioanalyzer 2100, and re-quantified with the KAPA Library Quantification kit. Each immunoSEQ 96-well plate was sequenced on its own single-read 150-cycle Illumina NextSeq 550 flow cell. In the paper's pipeline: The immunoSEQ output contained only junctional sequences without quality scores, so filtering could not match that applied to full-length reads. Sequences were annotated with PyIR, a Python wrapper for IgBLAST v1.9, using IMGT germline references to assign V/J genes and CDR3. Reads with weak V/J assignments (E-value above 1e-6), missing CDR3, stop codons, out-of-frame junctions, or ambiguous translated residues were removed. V3J clonotypes were defined as sequences sharing the same inferred V gene, J gene, and CDR3 amino acid sequence. Percentage overlap between repertoires was computed as shared unique clonotypes divided by the size of the smaller repertoire. Repertoire richness was assessed with RTK rarefaction, the Chao1 estimator, and Recon v2.1 estimates of unobserved clonotypes. Generation probabilities were computed with OLGA for all TCRbeta clonotypes obtained by the gDNA method from several donors. TCRdb obtained this table from immuneACCESS and retained in-frame rearrangements with V and J assigned. These tables miss some clones; where compared with another copy, unresolved V genes account for less than half of the shortfall, and the remainder is unexplained. For V, J and clone size, that table is used; D and trimming come from the DNA. Present in this sample are over 2 million clones, around 93% of which were seen just once. The ten largest clonotypes hold 0.37% of the sample.

The donors were healthy, HIV-negative adults with no recently reported acute infections or vaccinations. Only Caucasian adults living in Nashville, Tennessee, USA were represented among the donors. CD4+ T cells were enriched by magnetic negative selection, after which naive cells were positively selected on CD45RA and the negative fraction was taken as the memory subset. Blood was obtained by leukapheresis, after which PBMCs were separated by Ficoll-Histopaque density gradient centrifugation and cryopreserved in liquid nitrogen vapor phase. Analytical flow cytometry was used to check the purity and quantity of each magnetically sorted T cell population. From each sorted fraction, genomic DNA was isolated and quantified by UV absorbance on a Nanodrop 2000c. V trim: 2 bases; J trim: 6 bases; unmatched bases: 9. Including cysteine and phenylalanine, the CDR3 has 16 amino acids. Of all the DNA, just the CDR3 is kept, 48 bases in frame from base 1. CDR1 SGHRS and CDR2 YFSETQ are derived from the germline V gene.

This record belongs to a study of shared clonotypes between healthy human individuals (dated by TCRdb to about 2020). Broadly, across the study: A couple of women and a few men aged 18 to 49 years were included in the cohort. For each donor, three plates each were used for CD4 naive and CD4 memory, two plates were used for CD8 naive, and one plate was used for CD8 memory. To estimate repertoire size and how much clonotypes are shared between individuals, the study performed deep sequencing of blood TCR repertoires from five healthy adults. Different laboratories and diverse techniques were used to prepare libraries and sequence TCR repertoires, to increase sequencing depth and limit assay-specific biases. Between about 0.85 and 9.5 billion PBMCs per donor were obtained by leukapheresis.

Results and caveats for the whole study, not just this receptor: Across a few donors, about 5% of naive CD4, approximately 3.6% of naive CD8, 2.3% of memory CD4, and 0.3% to 0.45% of memory CD8 clonotypes were shared. Sampling was limited to blood, and TCR repertoires in tissue likely differ from TCR repertoires in blood. Pairwise subsampling indicated that sequencing depth was expected to affect the degree of clonotype sharing among donors. Compared with non-shared clonotypes, clonotypes shared by all four sorted-subset donors had higher generation probabilities. The small number of donors limited the genetic and exposure-history diversity represented. Naive subsets generally had larger estimated clonotype richness than memory subsets did. Even with the large sequencing depth, rarefaction of the sorted-subset datasets indicated that sequencing was incomplete.

Material for sequencing was naive CD4+ T cells from PBMCs. The sample's cell subset or site label, in plain terms: CD45RA+ positively selected. The rearrangement joined TRBV5-1 to TRBJ2-7; 12 nucleotides in the junction match TRBD2. This TCR derives from a man aged 18 to 30 in good health. Some clones in this sample may be carry-over from other donors' samples. The sequenced DNA is TGCGCCAGCAGCTTATTGACTAGCGGGAGCCCTGGCGAGCAGTACTTC. This encodes CASSLLTSGSPGEQYF.